The 14 T cell receptor beta chains listed next were all sequenced from one sample in a study of blood T cell repertoires in COVID-19. Measured with immunoSEQ multiplex PCR; TCRdb has only the in-frame clones, and not every one. The sample includes tens of thousands of clones, approximately 92% of them seen just once. Sample: peripheral blood. These receptors all come from a man aged 60 to 75 with active COVID-19.

Regarding this clone: Additional DNA sequences in this sample encode the identical CDR3. V gene TRBV9 combines with J gene TRBJ1-1; D not certain. There are 13 residues in the CDR3. Germline V gene sequence: CDR1 SGDLS, CDR2 YYNGEE. Trimming took off 2 bases at V and 1 base at J, with 6 bases between the two ends. CDR3 DNA sequence: TGTGCCAGCAGCGTTGCGGGGAACACTGAAGCTTTCTTT. The encoded protein is CASSVAGNTEAFF.

The chain carries TRBV29-1 and TRBJ2-7, with 9 bases matching TRBD1. Unmatched junction bases numbered 4, after V lost 3 bases and J lost 4 bases. Germline assignment: CDR1 SQVTM and CDR2 ANQGSEA. The CDR3 runs 13 residues. As DNA, the CDR3 is TGCAGCGTTGAGGGGGACAGGGTATACGAGCAGTACTTC. Encoded protein: CSVEGDRVYEQYF.

This chain's CDR3 is CASSDSTGQGGDTQYF. Written as DNA, the CDR3 is TGTGCCAGCAGTGACAGCACTGGACAGGGGGGAGATACGCAGTATTTT. This chain links TRBV6-4 with TRBJ2-3; 10 bases align to TRBD1. The germline CDR1 and CDR2 sequences are MRHNA and SNTAGT. J was trimmed by 5 bases and V by 2 bases; bases with no gene match: 7. The CDR3 consists of 16 residues.

The CDR3 reads CASSQDGGGSPTDTQYF. The DNA for the CDR3 is TGCGCCAGCAGCCAAGATGGTGGAGGTAGTCCCACAGATACGCAGTATTTT. The rearrangement links TRBV4-3 to TRBJ2-3, with D maybe TRBD2 (5 bases). The length of the CDR3 is 17 residues. The germline V gene has CDR1 LGHNA and CDR2 YSLEER. The germline V and J ends were trimmed by 0 bases and 2 bases, with 15 bases remaining between them.

V usage is TRBV11-2 and J usage is TRBJ2-5; weak D call: TRBD2 (5 bases). Trimming took 4 bases from V and 4 from J, leaving 22 bases between them. The CDR3 is 17 residues long. Germline-derived CDR1 and CDR2 are SGHAT and FQNNGV. DNA of the CDR3: TGTGCCAGCAGCTCCTCCTCCAGCAGTTTCGCGGGAGAGACCCAGTACTTC. Residues: CASSSSSSSFAGETQYF.

The V call is TRBV28, the J call TRBJ2-7; D gene uncertain. Germline V gene data show CDR1 as MDHEN and CDR2 as SYDVKM. V lost 5 bases and J 5 bases, leaving 22 bases between the germline ends. The CDR3 is 16 residues long. The CDR3 sequence is CASSPYVFGSTDEQYF. Written as DNA, the CDR3 is TGTGCCAGCAGTCCATACGTTTTTGGTTCAACAGACGAGCAGTACTTC.

The V call is TRBV6-5, the J call TRBJ1-2, with 7 bases identical to TRBD1. The CDR3 is 15 amino acids. Unmatched junction bases numbered 5, after V lost 0 bases and J lost 4 bases. Germline CDR1 is MNHEY and CDR2 is SVGAGI. CDR3 coding DNA: TGTGCCAGCAGTTACTCTTGGGGACAGTCCTATGGCTACACCTTC. It encodes CASSYSWGQSYGYTF.

This chain joins TRBV15 and TRBJ2-3, with D tentatively TRBD2 (6 bases). The CDR3 contains 16 residues. The germline CDR1 and CDR2 sequences are LNHNV and YYDKDF (reference sequence). V shed 1 base and J shed 2 bases, with 13 bases lying between them. The CDR3 protein is CATSRGASEDTDTQYF. For the CDR3, the DNA is TGTGCCACCAGCAGAGGCGCTAGCGAGGACACAGATACGCAGTATTTT. Full variable domain (rest looked up from reference TRBV15 and TRBJ2-3): DAMVIQNPRYQVTQFGKPVTLSCSQTLNHNVMYWYQQKSSQAPKLLFHYYDKDFNNEADTPDNFQSRRPNTSFCFLDIRSPGLGDTAMYLCATSRGASEDTDTQYFGPGTRLTVL.

This clone was counted a single time. The V and J genes are TRBV7-2 and TRBJ2-1; tentatively, D is TRBD2 (6 bases). CDR1 and CDR2 (germline): SGHTA, FQGNSA. The CDR3 length is 11 residues. V lost 5 bases to trimming and J lost 10 bases, with 9 bases between them. The CDR3 is CASSPGLEQFF. As DNA, the CDR3 is TGTGCCAGCAGCCCTGGACTAGAGCAGTTCTTC.

The chain joins TRBV7-9 to TRBJ1-6; 7 positions agree with TRBD1. The germline V gene encodes CDR1 SEHNR and CDR2 FQNEAQ (reference sequence). J was trimmed by 9 bases and V by 6 bases; bases with no gene match: 14. The CDR3 is 16 amino acids. This CDR3 is CASSSRQGMLSSPLHF. Written as DNA, the CDR3 is TGTGCCAGCAGTTCGCGACAGGGTATGCTAAGTTCACCCCTCCACTTT. Complete variable domain (other parts from reference TRBV7-9 and TRBJ1-6): DTGVSQNPRHKITKRGQNVTFRCDPISEHNRLYWYRQTLGQGPEFLTYFQNEAQLEKSRLLSDRFSAERPKGSFSTLEIQRTEQGDSAMYLCASSSRQGMLSSPLHFGNGTRLTVT.

The chain links TRBV21-1 to TRBJ1-5. TRBV21-1 is classified as a pseudogene. CDR3 length: 15 residues. The CDR3 sequence: CASSRREVINQPQHF. In DNA, the CDR3 is TGTGCCAGCAGCAGACGGGAGGTTATTAATCAGCCCCAGCATTTT.

The gene calls are TRBV7-2 and TRBJ2-7; 7 bases map to TRBD1. V lost 7 bases and J lost 2; bases outside the gene matches: 11. The CDR3 length is 15 residues. Germline assignment: CDR1 SGHTA and CDR2 FQGNSA. CDR3 sequence: CASNQVGTDTYEQYF. In nucleotides, the CDR3 is TGTGCCAGCAACCAAGTCGGGACAGACACCTACGAGCAGTACTTC.

Only a few counts were recorded for this clone. J is TRBJ1-2 and V is TRBV5-6, with D possibly matching TRBD1 (5 bases). CDR3 length: 15 amino acids. Trimming shortened V by 0 bases and J by 8 bases, and 17 bases separated the two germline ends. Germline CDR1 is SGHDT and CDR2 is YYEEEE. The DNA for the CDR3 is TGTGCCAGCAGCTTGGCTGGAGGGGAGGGACGCGGCTACACCTTC. This translates into CASSLAGGEGRGYTF.

The genes are TRBV27 and TRBJ1-2; 7 bases align to TRBD1. Germline CDR1 MNHEY, CDR2 SMNVEV (reference sequence). V gave up 6 bases and J gave up 2 bases; unmatched junction bases: 9. The CDR3 runs 15 residues. For the CDR3, the DNA is TGTGCCAGCAGGCAGGGCACAGGGGCCAACTATGGCTACACCTTC. This encodes CASRQGTGANYGYTF.